This record looks at one T cell receptor beta chain sequence and its context. Its antigen is unidentified. Sequenced by immunoSEQ multiplex PCR; TCRdb stores in-frame clones only, minus some. The repertoire holds over 200,000 clones, roughly 88% seen once, with around 3.1% in the top ten. CDR1 is MNHEY, CDR2 SMNVEV, per germline (reference sequence). Between the trimmed V and J ends, which lost 6 bases and 0 bases, there was a span of 15 bases. The CDR3 is 16 amino acids. This sample is part of a study of cytomegalovirus exposure and HLA in healthy donors. Overall study results and limits: Three of the chains that were CMV-associated were confirmed in vitro to be specific for CMV antigens. According to a subsequent analysis, TCR clusters from the first cohort were inclined to appear together in the roughly 120 validation repertoires.

The sample consisted of PBMCs. The chain combines TRBV27 with TRBJ2-1; the D call may be TRBD1 or TRBD2 (7 bases each). The sequence was collected from a woman in her 30s in good health and CMV-seronegative. CDR3 DNA sequence: TGTGCCAGCAGCCGACAGGGAGGGGTCTCCTACAATGAGCAGTTCTTC. Translated: CASSRQGGVSYNEQFF.